This T cell receptor (beta chain) is from a study of blood T cell repertoires in COVID-19. Clones were sequenced by immunoSEQ multiplex PCR, and TCRdb holds only the in-frame ones, with some missing. The repertoire holds some 180,000 clones, with 86% as singletons. The CDR3 consists of 15 residues. Per the germline V gene, CDR1 is SEHNR and CDR2 is FQNEAQ (reference sequence). V lost 5 bases and J lost 4; bases outside the gene matches: 4. The TCR was taken from a man between 70 and 80 years old with active or convalescent COVID-19. The gene calls are TRBV7-9 and TRBJ2-3; 12 bases match TRBD2. Sequencing was performed on peripheral blood. In DNA form, the CDR3 reads TGTGCCAGCAGCCTACTAGCGGGAGGCCCAGATACGCAGTATTTT. Protein sequence: CASSLLAGGPDTQYF.